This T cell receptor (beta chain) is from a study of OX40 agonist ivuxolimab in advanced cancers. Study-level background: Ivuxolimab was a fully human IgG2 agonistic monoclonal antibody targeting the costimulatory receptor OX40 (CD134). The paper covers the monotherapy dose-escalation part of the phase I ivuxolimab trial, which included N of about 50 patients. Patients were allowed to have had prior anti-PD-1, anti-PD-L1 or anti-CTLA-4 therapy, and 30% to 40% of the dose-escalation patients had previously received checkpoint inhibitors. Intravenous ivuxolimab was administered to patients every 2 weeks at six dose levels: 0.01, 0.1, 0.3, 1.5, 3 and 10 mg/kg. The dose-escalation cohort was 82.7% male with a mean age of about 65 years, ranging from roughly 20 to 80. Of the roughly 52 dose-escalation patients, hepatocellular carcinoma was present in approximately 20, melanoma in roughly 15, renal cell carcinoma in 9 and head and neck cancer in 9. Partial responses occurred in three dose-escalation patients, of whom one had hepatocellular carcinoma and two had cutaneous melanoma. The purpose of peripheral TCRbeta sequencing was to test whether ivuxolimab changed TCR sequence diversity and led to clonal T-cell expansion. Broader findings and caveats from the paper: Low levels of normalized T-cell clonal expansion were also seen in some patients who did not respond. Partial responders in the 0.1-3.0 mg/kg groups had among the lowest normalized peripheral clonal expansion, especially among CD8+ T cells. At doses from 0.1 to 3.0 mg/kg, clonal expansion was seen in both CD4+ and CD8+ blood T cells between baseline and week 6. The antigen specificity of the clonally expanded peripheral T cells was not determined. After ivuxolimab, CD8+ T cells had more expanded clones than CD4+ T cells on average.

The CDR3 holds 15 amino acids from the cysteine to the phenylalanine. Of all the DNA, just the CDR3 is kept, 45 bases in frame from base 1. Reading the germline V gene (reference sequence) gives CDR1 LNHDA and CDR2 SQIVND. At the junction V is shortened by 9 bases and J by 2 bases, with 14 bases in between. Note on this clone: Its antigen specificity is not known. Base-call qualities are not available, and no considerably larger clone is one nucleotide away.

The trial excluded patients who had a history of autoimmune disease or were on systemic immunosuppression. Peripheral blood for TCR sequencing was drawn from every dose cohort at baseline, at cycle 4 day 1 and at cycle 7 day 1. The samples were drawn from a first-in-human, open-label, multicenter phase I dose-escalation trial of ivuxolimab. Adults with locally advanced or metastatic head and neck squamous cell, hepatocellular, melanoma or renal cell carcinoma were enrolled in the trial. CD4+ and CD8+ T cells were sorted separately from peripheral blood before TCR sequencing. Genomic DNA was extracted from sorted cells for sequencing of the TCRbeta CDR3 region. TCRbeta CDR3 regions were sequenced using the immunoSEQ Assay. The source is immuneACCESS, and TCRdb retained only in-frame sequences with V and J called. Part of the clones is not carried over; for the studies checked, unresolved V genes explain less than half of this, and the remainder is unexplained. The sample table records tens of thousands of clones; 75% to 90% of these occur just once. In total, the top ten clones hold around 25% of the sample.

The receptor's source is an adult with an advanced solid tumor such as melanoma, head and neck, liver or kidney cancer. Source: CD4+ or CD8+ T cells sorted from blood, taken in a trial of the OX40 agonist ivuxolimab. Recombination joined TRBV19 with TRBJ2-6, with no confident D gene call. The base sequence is TGTGCCAGCGGGTTGCTAAATACTGGGGCCAACGTCCTGACTTTC. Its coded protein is CASGLLNTGANVLTF.